This entry lists 26 T cell receptor beta chains sequenced from one sample in a study of blood T cell repertoires in COVID-19. The repertoire was sequenced with immunoSEQ multiplex PCR; TCRdb's copy has only in-frame clones and lacks some. Counted here are approximately 300,000 clones, roughly 90% occurring once; the ten biggest clones make up nearly 6.5%. Sequenced input: peripheral blood. The receptors come from a man aged 18 to 30 who had recovered from COVID-19.

This rearrangement joins TRBV6-1 to TRBJ1-4; 9 nucleotides match TRBD1. Losses at the gene ends were 1 base for V and 8 bases for J; bases not matched to a gene: 5. The CDR3 has 15 amino acids. Germline CDR1 is MNHNS and CDR2 is SASEGT. The CDR3 protein is CASSEDGTGLEKLFF. CDR3 sequence (DNA): TGTGCCAGCAGTGAAGATGGGACAGGGCTAGAAAAACTGTTTTTT.

The V gene is TRBV13, the J gene TRBJ1-1; 8 bases fit TRBD1. The CDR3 runs to 18 residues. Germline V lookup: CDR1 PRHDT, CDR2 FYEKMQ (reference sequence). J gave up 3 bases and V 5 bases, and 17 bases lay outside the gene matches. The CDR3 sequence: CASSPSPGQGGGYTEAFF. The DNA of the CDR3 is TGTGCCAGCAGCCCAAGCCCCGGACAGGGAGGAGGGTACACTGAAGCTTTCTTT.

The V and J genes are TRBV5-3 and TRBJ2-7; 9 bases line up with TRBD1. TRBV5-3 is an open reading frame whose function is uncertain. The CDR3 is made up of 14 amino acids. V lost 1 base, J lost 6 bases, and 5 bases stayed unmatched. The CDR3 loop is CARSLKGQGSEQYF. The CDR3 DNA reads as TGTGCCAGAAGCTTGAAGGGACAGGGCTCCGAGCAGTACTTC.

The chain employs TRBV5-1 and TRBJ1-1, with D perhaps TRBD1 (5 bases). Germline V lookup: CDR1 SGHRS, CDR2 YFSETQ. The CDR3 has 16 residues. V was pared by 4 bases and J by 5 bases, with 21 bases between. The CDR3 is CASSPGSGPGGTEAFF. CDR3 DNA: TGCGCCAGCAGCCCAGGCTCGGGGCCGGGGGGGACTGAAGCTTTCTTT.

The chain is built from TRBV6-5 and TRBJ2-7; tentative D call: TRBD1 (5 bases). V gave up 0 bases and J gave up 2 bases, with 8 bases separating them. The germline CDR1 and CDR2 sequences are MNHEY and SVGAGI. This CDR3 comprises 14 residues. DNA of the CDR3: TGTGCCAGCAGTTACTCAGACAGTCCCTACGAGCAGTACTTC. Its protein is CASSYSDSPYEQYF.

This rearrangement joins TRBV7-9 to TRBJ1-1; D ambiguous. Germline CDR1 SEHNR, CDR2 FQNEAQ (reference sequence). V was pared by 4 bases and J by 0 bases, with 9 bases between. The length of the CDR3 is 14 residues. The CDR3 here is CASSSVVMNTEAFF. CDR3 nucleotide sequence: TGTGCCAGCAGCTCGGTGGTCATGAACACTGAAGCTTTCTTT. Using reference TRBV7-9 and TRBJ1-1 for the parts outside the CDR3, the full variable domain is DTGVSQNPRHKITKRGQNVTFRCDPISEHNRLYWYRQTLGQGPEFLTYFQNEAQLEKSRLLSDRFSAERPKGSFSTLEIQRTEQGDSAMYLCASSSVVMNTEAFFGQGTRLTVV.

The J gene is TRBJ2-3, the V gene TRBV5-1; tentatively, D is TRBD1 (6 bases). The CDR3 extends over 15 amino acids. CDR1 and CDR2 from the germline V gene are SGHRS and YFSETQ. V was cut by 6 bases and J by 5 bases, with 19 bases left in between. CDR3: CASKDWTAPKDTQYF. Here the CDR3 DNA reads TGCGCCAGCAAGGATTGGACAGCCCCTAAAGATACGCAGTATTTT.

This clone was seen a handful of times. V is TRBV29-1 and J is TRBJ1-5, with D perhaps matching TRBD1 (5 bases). The CDR3 totals 13 residues. CDR1 and CDR2 from the germline V gene are SQVTM and ANQGSEA. The chain's CDR3 is CGAGWNSNQPQHF. The CDR3 bases are TGCGGAGCAGGGTGGAATAGCAATCAGCCCCAGCATTTT.

This chain uses TRBV6-6 with TRBJ2-2; 14 bases are a match to TRBD2. This CDR3 has 18 residues. J was trimmed by 4 bases and V by 5 bases; bases with no gene match: 9. The V gene's germline CDR1 is MNHNY and CDR2 SVGAGI (reference sequence). The CDR3 DNA reads as TGTGCCAGCAGTCCGGGGACTAGCGGGAGCGGCGGCACCGGGGAGCTGTTTTTT. It codes for CASSPGTSGSGGTGELFF.

The chain carries TRBV19 and TRBJ1-1, with D perhaps matching TRBD1 (5 bases). The V gene's germline CDR1 is LNHDA and CDR2 SQIVND (reference sequence). The V and J ends lost 1 base and 5 bases respectively, with 17 bases between them. The CDR3 totals 16 residues. CDR3 loop: CASSIGTRGLRTEAFF. CDR3 in DNA: TGTGCCAGTAGTATAGGCACAAGGGGCCTCCGAACTGAAGCTTTCTTT.

The chain employs TRBV30 and TRBJ1-2, with unresolved D. This CDR3 contains 13 residues. The germline V gene has CDR1 GTSNPN and CDR2 SVGIG (reference sequence). With 0 bases removed from V and 6 bases from J, the gap between germline ends came to 11 bases. The CDR3 is CAWSVREGHGYTF. CDR3 sequence (DNA): TGTGCCTGGAGTGTACGGGAGGGTCATGGCTACACCTTC.

The V call is TRBV12-3 or TRBV12-4, the J call TRBJ1-2, with D possibly being TRBD1 (5 bases). V was shortened by 7 bases and J by 2 bases, with 11 bases between the two germline ends. This CDR3 contains 13 residues. The CDR3 region has the DNA TGTGCCAGCACCCCTCGGGGGAACTATGGCTACACCTTC. Translation gives CASTPRGNYGYTF.

The J gene is TRBJ2-3, the V gene TRBV9; weak D call: TRBD2 (5 bases). The CDR3 has 14 residues. V was shortened by 4 bases and J by 3 bases, with 12 bases between the two germline ends. Germline assignment: CDR1 SGDLS and CDR2 YYNGEE. The CDR3 is CASSPFGGTDTQYF. The CDR3 DNA follows: TGTGCCAGCAGCCCCTTCGGCGGGACAGATACGCAGTATTTT.

The chain employs TRBV7-9 and TRBJ2-1, with 9 positions matching TRBD2. CDR3 length: 15 residues. Germline assignment: CDR1 SEHNR and CDR2 FQNEAQ (reference sequence). V lost 3 bases and J lost 1; bases outside the gene matches: 1. The CDR3 reads CASSFSGRSYNEQFF. The CDR3 region has the DNA TGTGCCAGCAGCTTTAGCGGGAGATCCTACAATGAGCAGTTCTTC.

CDR3 sequence: CASRSGGASSTDTQYF. The CDR3 nucleotides are TGCGCCAGCAGGAGCGGGGGGGCCTCGAGCACAGATACGCAGTATTTT. The V call is TRBV5-1, the J call TRBJ2-3; TRBD2 matches 10 bases. V lost 5 bases, J lost 0 bases, and 6 bases stayed unmatched. This CDR3 spans 16 amino acids. The V gene's germline CDR1 is SGHRS and CDR2 YFSETQ.

The chain recombines TRBV4-1 with TRBJ2-7; the D gene is possibly TRBD2 (7 bases). The CDR3 covers 13 residues. Germline values: CDR1 MGHRA, CDR2 YSYEKL. Trimming shortened V by 1 base and J by 9 bases, and 13 bases separated the two germline ends. The CDR3 nucleotides read TGCGCCAGCAGCCAAGCCGGGGGGCTGGGGCAGTACTTC. It yields the protein CASSQAGGLGQYF.

CDR3 region: CASSPDRDREVDGYTF. The CDR3 region has the DNA TGTGCCAGCAGCCCAGACCGGGACAGGGAGGTTGATGGCTACACCTTC. This chain connects TRBV5-4 to TRBJ1-2; the match to TRBD1 covers 9 bases. Losses at the gene ends were 4 bases for V and 6 bases for J; bases not matched to a gene: 13. The germline V gene encodes CDR1 SGHNT and CDR2 YYREEE (reference sequence). CDR3 length: 16 residues.

The chain uses TRBV5-8 and TRBJ1-6, with 8 bases lining up with TRBD1. Unmatched junction bases numbered 7, after V lost 7 bases and J lost 7 bases. The germline V gene has CDR1 SGHTS and CDR2 YDEGEE. The CDR3 is 14 residues long. Here the CDR3 DNA reads TGTGCCAGCTCCTGGACAGGGAAAAATTCACCCCTCCACTTT. Translating it yields CASSWTGKNSPLHF.

V is TRBV5-4 and J is TRBJ2-3; D might be TRBD2 (5 bases). Germline assignment: CDR1 SGHNT and CDR2 YYREEE (reference sequence). Trimming left V 4 bases short and J 5 bases short, with 17 bases between. The CDR3 totals 15 residues. The CDR3 region has the DNA TGTGCCAGCAGCGTAGTTGGCGTAGGAGGAGATACGCAGTATTTT. Residues: CASSVVGVGGDTQYF.

The chain carries TRBV6-1 and TRBJ1-5, with no clear D. The CDR3 has 11 residues. Germline lookup yields CDR1 MNHNS and CDR2 SASEGT. V was cut by 2 bases and J by 8 bases, with 4 bases left in between. The DNA for the CDR3 is TGTGCCAGCAGTGAACGTGAGCCCCAGCATTTT. Translating gives CASSEREPQHF.

This clone is a singleton in its sample. The chain joins TRBV27 to TRBJ2-5; 8 bases agree with TRBD2. The ends lost 5 bases at V and 5 bases at J; junction bases unmatched: 13. CDR3 length: 16 residues. Germline-derived CDR1 and CDR2 are MNHEY and SMNVEV (reference sequence). The CDR3 DNA reads as TGTGCCAGCAGTCACCGACTAGCGAACTACCGGGAGACCCAGTACTTC. It is translated as CASSHRLANYRETQYF.

The CDR3 region is CASSRVRNEQFF. CDR3 sequence (DNA): TGTGCCAGCAGCCGTGTCCGGAATGAGCAGTTCTTC. V is TRBV7-8 and J is TRBJ2-1; the D is unclear. This CDR3 has 12 amino acids. Germline CDR1 is SGHVS and CDR2 is FQNEAQ. Between the trimmed V and J ends, which lost 5 bases and 7 bases, there was a span of 9 bases.

This clone came up once. The chain recombines TRBV18 with TRBJ1-1; 8 bases align to TRBD1. V lost 4 bases and J lost 4; bases outside the gene matches: 8. CDR3 length equals 15 residues. CDR1 and CDR2 from the germline V gene are KGHSH and LQKENI. Here the CDR3 DNA reads TGTGCCAGCTCACGGGGACAGGAGTGGAGCACTGAAGCTTTCTTT. It translates to CASSRGQEWSTEAFF.

This clone was seen once. This chain uses TRBV25-1 with TRBJ2-3; 7 bases fit TRBD2. CDR1 and CDR2 (germline): MGHDK, SYGVNS. The CDR3 has 17 amino acids. The V segment lost 3 bases and the J segment 2 bases; nucleotides outside the gene matches: 11. DNA for the CDR3: TGTGCCAGCAGTGACCTGGGGCTAGCGGAACTCACAGATACGCAGTATTTT. Translation: CASSDLGLAELTDTQYF.

This clone has a handful of counts. At the DNA level, this CDR3 is encoded by other sequences in the same sample as well. The genes are TRBV3-1 (or the pseudogene TRBV3-2) and TRBJ2-2; D gene uncertain. The CDR3 extends over 14 amino acids. V was pared by 1 base and J by 1 base, with 4 bases between. Germline lookup yields CDR1 LGHDT and CDR2 YNNKEL (reference sequence). The CDR3 nucleotides are TGTGCCAGCAGCCAAGGACAGAACACCGGGGAGCTGTTTTTT. Its translation: CASSQGQNTGELFF.

The chain carries TRBV4-2 and TRBJ2-3, with 7 positions matching TRBD1. Trimming at V came to 4 bases and at J to 3 bases, leaving 10 bases not matched to a gene. The CDR3 totals 16 residues. CDR1 and CDR2 (germline): LGHNA, YNFKEQ. CDR3 in DNA: TGTGCCAGCAGCCTAGGGGGCAGGGACATGACAGATACGCAGTATTTT. Amino acids: CASSLGGRDMTDTQYF.